The T cell receptor (beta chain) under discussion was sequenced for a study of blood T cells in healthy people across ages. Points from the study as a whole: Naive T cell percentage strongly correlated with TCR beta diversity.

For every donor, a draw yielded around 10 milliliters of peripheral blood. Isolated per sample were at least 6 million PBMCs. CDR1 and CDR2 (germline): MDHEN, SYDVKM. The length of the CDR3 is 15 residues. Trimming took 1 base from V and 1 from J, leaving 10 bases between them. The sample holds one count of this clonotype. Its antigen is currently unknown. Next came a second PCR, run for 7 to 11 cycles, which used a sample-barcoded 5' primer along with a J-beta primer mix. In TCRdb, the 5' RACE reads were re-called with MiXCR into one record per CDR3 protein. The sample includes roughly 800,000 distinct CDR3 sequences, nearly 60% of them seen just once.

This TCR came from a man aged 30-40 years in good health. This rearrangement joins TRBV28 to TRBJ1-1; D unresolved. Sequencing used blood. This CDR3 reads CASSLSRAPNTEAFF. CDR3 bases: TGTGCCAGCAGTTTATCGAGAGCCCCGAACACTGAAGCTTTCTTT.